This T cell receptor beta chain was identified in a study of shared clonotypes between healthy human individuals. Study results and limitations: Blood was the sole source, and tissue repertoires probably differ.

As regards this clone: Its antigen is not identified.

Naive CD8 cells lacked CD45RO, underwent positive selection for CCR7 and left out terminally differentiated effector memory CD45RA+ cells. In the original processing: With immunoSEQ giving junction-only sequences and no quality scores, filtering differed. Clones were read by immunoSEQ multiplex PCR, and TCRdb kept only the in-frame ones, dropping some. That table supplies the V and J calls and clone size; D and trimming were determined from the DNA. This table holds about 680,000 clones, about 91% found once. The V and J ends lost 3 bases and 7 bases respectively, with 13 bases between them. Germline V gene sequence: CDR1 MNHEY, CDR2 SMNVEV (reference sequence). CDR3 length equals 14 residues.

Specimen: naive CD8+ T cells sorted from blood. The rearrangement uses TRBV27 and TRBJ2-1, with unresolved D. This sequence originates from a man aged 25 to 40 in good health. The CDR3 reads CASSFPALSNEQFF. Written as DNA, the CDR3 is TGTGCCAGCAGTTTCCCAGCTTTGTCAAATGAGCAGTTCTTC.